This T cell receptor beta chain stems from a study of cytomegalovirus exposure and HLA in healthy donors (dated by TCRdb to about 2017). In terms of the full investigation: According to an earlier analysis of a few hundred of the donors, about 179 million T cells yielded over 100 million unique TCR beta sequences and roughly 280 Gb of sequence data. An early release covering more than 500 HLA-typed donors comprised approximately 300 gigabases of sequencing data and around 86 million unique TCR sequences. Among the 398 genotyped donors, around 81% belonged to the genetic ancestry cluster associated with self-reported Caucasian donors. The study aimed to test whether signatures of past pathogen exposure could be identified by cataloging public T cell receptors. The study profiled the T cell repertoires of around 700 subjects by immunosequencing and related them to cytomegalovirus serostatus. Along with the approximately 650-subject first cohort, a separate validation cohort of over a hundred different subjects was used. To predict cytomegalovirus infection status, the study combined high-throughput TCR immunosequencing, statistical association of individual TCRs with disease status, and machine learning. A later analysis re-analyzed previously published TCR beta repertoires from approximately 700 donors and added high-resolution HLA genotyping to study TCR occurrence patterns. The later analysis used no new phenotypic data to find candidate immune exposures, relying instead on TCR beta sequences and their occurrence across donors. An earlier analysis of 587 of the donors used high-throughput TCR beta sequencing to judge whether each TCR beta V gene segment behaved as functional or pseudogenic. Alongside the repertoire data, information on donor age, sex, ethnicity and CMV serostatus was compiled. In a later genetic analysis, genome-wide SNP genotypes for about 65% of the roughly 700 donors were used, and that subset was treated as a discovery cohort. All discovery cohort repertoires had been generated on a single sequencing platform. HLA typing covered class I and class II loci at four-digit resolution. The number of typed donors differed by locus: about 629-630 for A, B, C, DRB1 and DQB1; some 540 for DQA1; 606 for DPA1; and about 450 for DPB1. Several DR-DQ haplotypes were treated as single units for association and clustering because of strong linkage in the cohort. Among about 400 genotyped donors of the cohort, an average of approximately 240,000 unique TCR beta nucleotide sequences was sequenced per donor, of which approximately 18% were non-productive.

The cohort comprised some 730 healthy bone marrow donors. All cohort members were sampled while nominally healthy, although unrecorded immune exposures were likely present. The donor was CMV seropositive and was included in the group of 290 or so seropositive cohort members. A peripheral blood sample was collected from each donor, and TCR beta sequencing was performed on peripheral blood mononuclear cells. Genomic DNA extraction from the blood cell samples was performed with the Qiagen DNeasy Blood Extraction Kit. Overall study results and their limits: The study listed 150 to 200 TCR beta chains as associated with cytomegalovirus. A few of the identified cytomegalovirus-associated TCR beta chains were confirmed in vitro to be specific for cytomegalovirus antigens. When HLA alleles, especially DR and DQ, strongly co-occurred, attributing TCR associations to individual alleles was difficult. A further reported finding was that TCR beta sequences accurately predicted the HLA-A and HLA-B alleles for most subjects in the first cohort. In an earlier analysis of a few hundred of the donors, most TCR beta V segments were observed in productive rearrangements about 87% or about 30% of the time, broadly matching IMGT annotations. An association between a missense DCLRE1C variant and V-gene and J-gene trimming of TCR beta chains was found in a later genetic analysis and replicated in an independent cohort. According to a later analysis, most CMV-associated TCR beta chains appeared to be HLA-restricted, and the HLA associations seemed to be driven largely by CMV exposure. The classifier was reported to diagnose cytomegalovirus status with high specificity and sensitivity in both the original cohort and the validation cohort. According to a later genetic analysis, donors in an Asian-associated ancestry cluster had fewer N-insertions in productive TCRs than the roughly 700-donor mean. Because counts were too low, seventeen rarely observed V segments, including chromosome 9 orphons, were excluded from the earlier analysis of several hundred of the donors. The only immune exposure information available for the cohort was CMV serostatus. According to the authors, the approach could potentially be generalized to other disease states and immunological phenotypes. Linkage disequilibrium might explain the correlated functional status among segregating V segments, but an unknown experimental factor could not be ruled out. The cohort was sequenced for TCR beta chains only, and without alpha or paired-chain data the features that could be detected were limited. According to a later analysis, TCR association rates differed among HLA loci, with DRB1 alleles showing the most associated TCRs and HLA-C alleles showing the fewest. A later analysis reported that several top co-occurrence clusters appeared linked to parvovirus B19, influenza, CMV and Epstein-Barr virus. Across donors, most TCR sequences were observed very rarely, whereas some public TCRs were present in many individuals. A cluster of highly shared sequence variants was judged likely to represent a technical artifact of the sequencing pipeline. A later analysis associated 17,000 or so TCR beta sequences with specific HLA alleles at a false discovery rate of 0.05. Sequencing depth was assumed to be roughly uniform across donors in the presence/absence analyses, though that assumption may not hold. In a later analysis, HLA-associated TCR beta chains were found to be more clonally expanded and to have lower generation probabilities than equally common non-associated chains. Because HLA typing was missing for some donors at each locus, association tests included only the typed subset.

As to this clone: The target of this receptor is not known. Sequence at one end of the junction differs from germline and may be a read error.

Library prep was done by the immunoSEQ multiplex PCR assay. The multiplex PCR relied on a mix of 60 forward primers for TCR Vbeta segments and 13 reverse primers for TCR Jbeta segments. The CDR3 region of rearranged TCR beta genes was amplified from genomic DNA by a multiplex PCR assay. On the Illumina HiSeq System, the amplified TCR beta libraries were sequenced as 87-base-pair reads. As for the authors' bioinformatics: In a later analysis, 70 million to 95 million unique TCR beta chains were counted across the approximately 670 repertoires, and some 10 million of these chains were shared by at least two donors. Raw reads were error-corrected and collapsed into unique sequences with a nearest-neighbor algorithm that merged closely related sequences to remove PCR and sequencing errors. Alignment of CDR3 sequences to IMGT reference sequences was used to assign V, D and J gene segments. For a sequence to be retained, at least a six-nucleotide match to both a V gene segment and a J gene segment was required. Rearrangements were called productive when the CDR3 lacked stop codons and stayed in frame with V and J; all others were non-productive. CDR3 was defined according to IMGT convention as the region running from the second conserved V-encoded cysteine to the conserved J-encoded phenylalanine. The earlier analysis of more than 450 of the donors excluded sequences that lacked an unambiguous match to a single V gene segment. In an earlier analysis of about 590 of the donors, a V segment was called functional when productive rearrangements were above 56.7%, and segregating when the standard deviation between donors exceeded 5%. To diagnose cytomegalovirus status from the catalog of TCR beta chain sequences, a statistical classification framework was built. In a later analysis, V and J genes were assigned by comparing TCR nucleotide sequences against IMGT/GENE-DB human TR gene sequences. In a later analysis, CDR3 sequences and most-parsimonious VDJ recombination scenarios were assigned using the TCRdist pipeline. In a later analysis, every TCR beta chain was defined by the combination of its CDR3 amino acid sequence and its V-gene family, and reads without a unique V-gene family were dropped. In a later analysis, fewer than 650 highly shared, low-generation-probability nucleotide sequences were removed to address suspected cross-contamination and a sequencing artifact. In a later analysis, a clonal expansion index for each public chain was calculated from normalized within-repertoire ranks of inferred template counts. In a later analysis, generation probabilities were computed using a VDJ recombination model fitted to out-of-frame rearrangements, and the results were checked against IGoR. Hypergeometric tests were used in a later analysis to score TCR-TCR, TCR-HLA and TCR-CMV co-occurrence, with a repertoire-size bias correction applied to the TCR pairs. In a later analysis, false discovery rates were estimated by permuting HLA or CMV assignments 20 times. In a later analysis, co-occurring TCRs were grouped with DBSCAN, and TCRdist sequence similarity was added when clustering was performed within HLA-allele-positive subsets. Repertoires with fewer than 30,000 or more than 120,000 public chains were left out of co-occurrence clustering, as were several repertoires with anomalous nucleotide sharing. The immuneACCESS repertoire file appears here via TCRdb, limited to in-frame rearrangements. These files lack a portion of the clones; in checked studies, under half of the deficit traces to unresolved V genes, and the cause of the others is not known. The V and J calls and clone size are taken from that table; D and trimming were inferred from the DNA. A total of about 120,000 clones appear in this sample, approximately 72% of them only once. The ten largest clones represent just under 8.5% of the sample.

Sequenced input: PBMCs. This clonotype was sampled from a woman in her 40s in good health and CMV-seropositive.

The nucleotide sequence reads as follows: TGTGCCAGCAGGACTGGGGGGACGTCCTGGAACTTC. This yields the protein CASRTGGTSWNF. Here the chain combines TRBV6-5 and TRBJ2-7, with a weak D call of TRBD2 (6 bases match). The germline V gene supplies CDR1 MNHEY and CDR2 SVGAGI. The CDR3 sequence holds 12 residues, the cysteine and phenylalanine included. Only the CDR3 region is kept as DNA, spanning 36 bases read in frame from base 1.